This entry lists 16 T cell receptor beta chains sequenced from one sample in a study of cytomegalovirus exposure and HLA in healthy donors. Researchers ran the PCR with 60 Vbeta and 13 Jbeta primers. Profiling relied on immunoSEQ multiplex PCR, and the TCRdb table lists in-frame clones only, not all of them. The sample includes around 70,000 clones, 65% to 80% of them seen just once. The source material was PBMCs. All receptors come from a man aged 65 to 85 in good health and CMV-seronegative.

The CDR3 protein is CASSYSNPGYEQYF. CDR3 bases: TGTGCCAGCAGTTACTCGAATCCCGGTTACGAGCAGTACTTC. The chain is built from TRBV6-5 and TRBJ2-7; D not certain. The CDR3 length is 14 residues. Germline-derived CDR1 and CDR2 are MNHEY and SVGAGI. V was trimmed by 0 bases and J by 4 bases, leaving 10 bases between them.

This chain uses TRBV5-1 with TRBJ1-2; 7 bases map to TRBD1. J was trimmed by 6 bases and V by 2 bases; bases with no gene match: 4. Germline V gene data show CDR1 as SGHRS and CDR2 as YFSETQ. The length of the CDR3 is 13 residues. The CDR3 sequence is CASSFFTGDGYTF. As DNA, the CDR3 is TGCGCCAGCAGCTTTTTTACAGGGGATGGCTACACCTTC.

V and J are TRBV18 and TRBJ2-6; D may be TRBD2 (6 bases). CDR3 size: 16 residues. Between the trimmed V and J ends, which lost 1 base and 2 bases, there was a span of 9 bases. Per germline, CDR1 KGHSH and CDR2 LQKENI. In DNA, the CDR3 is TGTGCCAGCTCACCACAGGAGGGGCCTGGGGCCAACGTCCTGACTTTC. Translating gives CASSPQEGPGANVLTF.

The chain carries TRBV30 and TRBJ2-5; D is unresolved. Germline values: CDR1 GTSNPN, CDR2 SVGIG (reference sequence). The CDR3 is made up of 14 amino acids. V was shortened by 2 bases and J by 1 base, with 11 bases between the two germline ends. The CDR3 loop is CAWSTGSIQETQYF. CDR3 sequence (DNA): TGTGCCTGGAGTACCGGGTCCATCCAAGAGACCCAGTACTTC.

This chain connects TRBV5-1 to TRBJ2-3; perhaps TRBD2 as D (6 bases). Trimming cost V 0 bases and J 3 bases, with 8 bases left between them. This CDR3 contains 14 residues. CDR1 SGHRS and CDR2 YFSETQ come from the germline V gene. The CDR3 spells CASSLGGETDTQYF. CDR3 nucleotide sequence: TGCGCCAGCAGCTTGGGCGGGGAAACAGATACGCAGTATTTT.

The rearrangement joins TRBV6-5 to TRBJ1-5; no clear D gene. V dropped 1 base and J dropped 0 bases, with 7 bases sitting between them. The germline gives CDR1 MNHEY, CDR2 SVGAGI. The CDR3 is made up of 15 amino acids. The CDR3 region is CASSYFAGSNQPQHF. CDR3 DNA: TGTGCCAGCAGTTACTTCGCGGGTAGCAATCAGCCCCAGCATTTT.

The rearrangement links TRBV6-6 to TRBJ1-5; 10 bases are a match to TRBD1. Germline V gene sequence: CDR1 MNHNY, CDR2 SVGAGI (reference sequence). V lost 6 bases and J lost 2; bases outside the gene matches: 7. The CDR3 covers 16 residues. The CDR3 reads CASSRQGARGNQPQHF. CDR3 in DNA: TGTGCCAGCAGCCGACAGGGGGCGCGAGGCAATCAGCCCCAGCATTTT.

The chain links TRBV6-1 to TRBJ2-1; 11 bases agree with TRBD1. The CDR3 has 15 amino acids. V was clipped by 7 bases and J by 3 bases; unmatched bases: 5. Germline-derived CDR1 and CDR2 are MNHNS and SASEGT. CDR3 sequence: CASITGQGDYNEQFF. For the CDR3, the DNA is TGTGCCAGCATCACGGGACAGGGGGACTACAATGAGCAGTTCTTC.

The rearrangement uses TRBV7-9 and TRBJ1-6; D is possibly TRBD1 (6 bases). Trimming took 3 bases from V and 10 from J, leaving 16 bases between them. Per the germline V gene, CDR1 is SEHNR and CDR2 is FQNEAQ (reference sequence). The CDR3 spans 15 residues. CDR3 bases: TGTGCCAGCAGCTTCTATCGGGCAGGGGAATCACCCCTCCACTTT. Translated, it gives CASSFYRAGESPLHF.

CDR3 DNA sequence: TGTGCCAGCAGTTTAGGGCTAGCGGGAGAGGTGGAGACCCAGTACTTC. It yields the protein CASSLGLAGEVETQYF. The chain uses TRBV27 and TRBJ2-5; 10 bases align to TRBD2. Germline V CDR1 and CDR2: MNHEY, SMNVEV (reference sequence). The CDR3 consists of 16 residues. The J segment lost 5 bases and the V segment lost 2 bases, leaving 8 bases of the junction unmatched.

This chain uses TRBV5-1 with TRBJ2-3; 13 bases map to TRBD2. The V gene end was trimmed by 4 bases and the J gene end by 2 bases; junction bases not matched to a gene: 4. In germline, CDR1 is SGHRS, CDR2 YFSETQ. The CDR3 is made up of 16 amino acids. As DNA, the CDR3 is TGCGCCAGCAGCCCTGGACTAGCGGGGGACACAGATACGCAGTATTTT. This encodes CASSPGLAGDTDTQYF.

The CDR3 nucleotides are TGTGCCACCAGCAACCGGGACAGGGATTCCGGGGAGCTGTTTTTT. Its protein is CATSNRDRDSGELFF. The chain links TRBV15 to TRBJ2-2, with TRBD1 matching 9 bases. Germline-derived CDR1 and CDR2 are LNHNV and YYDKDF (reference sequence). V trimming: 4 bases; J trimming: 6 bases; junction bases outside the gene matches: 6. The CDR3 contains 15 residues.

The chain is built from TRBV9 and TRBJ2-5; 9 bases are a match to TRBD2. Germline CDR1 and CDR2: SGDLS and YYNGEE. The V segment lost 4 bases and the J segment 1 base; nucleotides outside the gene matches: 5. This CDR3 is built from 15 residues. The CDR3 sequence: CASSFRGGAQETQYF. The CDR3 DNA is TGTGCCAGCAGCTTTCGCGGGGGGGCCCAAGAGACCCAGTACTTC.

CDR3 in DNA: TGTGCCAGCAGTAATCTCGATAGGGGAGCTTTCTTT. Protein: CASSNLDRGAFF. The chain recombines TRBV7-9 with TRBJ1-1, with a tentative D call TRBD1 (5 bases). Germline V gene sequence: CDR1 SEHNR, CDR2 FQNEAQ (reference sequence). Trimming left V 6 bases short and J 10 bases short, with 15 bases between. The CDR3 extends over 12 amino acids. Based on the CDR3 plus reference TRBV7-9 and TRBJ1-1, the full variable domain is DTGVSQNPRHKITKRGQNVTFRCDPISEHNRLYWYRQTLGQGPEFLTYFQNEAQLEKSRLLSDRFSAERPKGSFSTLEIQRTEQGDSAMYLCASSNLDRGAFFGQGTRLTVV.

The V and J genes are TRBV6-6 and TRBJ1-1; D ambiguous. The CDR3 is 13 amino acids. V was clipped by 4 bases and J by 0 bases, with 6 bases between them. Germline V lookup: CDR1 MNHNY, CDR2 SVGAGI (reference sequence). The CDR3 loop is CASSSSVNTEAFF. The CDR3 bases are TGTGCCAGCAGTTCATCGGTGAACACTGAAGCTTTCTTT.

The rearrangement links TRBV5-5 to TRBJ1-5; D is unresolved. The length of the CDR3 is 15 residues. Trimming took 0 bases from V and 0 from J, leaving 7 bases between them. The germline V gene has CDR1 SGHKS and CDR2 YYEKEE (reference sequence). The CDR3 protein is CASSLDAYSNQPQHF. The DNA for the CDR3 is TGTGCCAGCAGCTTGGACGCGTATAGCAATCAGCCCCAGCATTTT. The whole variable domain, remainder taken from reference TRBV5-5 and TRBJ1-5, is DAGVTQSPTHLIKTRGQQVTLRCSPISGHKSVSWYQQVLGQGPQFIFQYYEKEERGRGNFPDRFSARQFPNYSSELNVNALLLGDSALYLCASSLDAYSNQPQHFGDGTRLSIL.